This T cell receptor beta chain comes out of a study of cytomegalovirus exposure and HLA in healthy donors. Findings of the study overall: High sensitivity and specificity were reportedly achieved when the classifier diagnosed cytomegalovirus status. An analysis that was carried out later associated 17,000 or so TCR beta sequences with HLA alleles at 0.05 false discovery rate.

This PCR relied on a set of 60 Vbeta primers and 13 Jbeta primers. Sequenced by immunoSEQ multiplex PCR; TCRdb stores in-frame clones only, minus some. The sample yields some 95,000 clones, 55% to 75% seen once. Only a few counts were recorded for this clone. The antigen remains undetermined. CDR3 length: 15 amino acids. Germline loops: CDR1 SGHTA, CDR2 FQGNSA. V dropped 5 bases and J dropped 2 bases, with 13 bases sitting between them. Input material: PBMCs. V gene TRBV7-2 combines with J gene TRBJ1-5; the D is unclear. The clonotype was recovered from a woman aged 18-29 years in good health and CMV-seropositive. This chain's CDR3 is CASSPVPRGNQPQHF. CDR3 nucleotides: TGTGCCAGCAGCCCCGTCCCGAGAGGCAATCAGCCCCAGCATTTT.